The clone carrying this T cell receptor beta chain has at least ten counts. MiXCR, run by TCRdb on the 5' RACE reads, gives a single entry per CDR3 protein. The sample lists tens of thousands of distinct CDR3 sequences; around 5% were seen once. This sample's time point: sample taken at primary tumor resection. Whole RNA obtained from tumor, nontumor lung or frozen PBMC underwent sequencing without sorting. These data come from a study of spatial heterogeneity in lung cancer. CDR3 size: 16 residues. With 0 bases removed from V and 3 bases from J, the gap between germline ends came to 12 bases. CDR1 and CDR2 (germline): ENHRY, SYGVKD.

This chain links TRBV10-3 with TRBJ1-5; D is uncertain. The clonotype originates from a female donor with early-stage non-small cell lung cancer. The starting material was PBMCs, obtained at surgery. The CDR3 DNA reads TGTGCCATCAGTGAGTCCGGTGCGGGTTTCAATCAGCCCCAGCATTTT. This translates into CAISESGAGFNQPQHF.